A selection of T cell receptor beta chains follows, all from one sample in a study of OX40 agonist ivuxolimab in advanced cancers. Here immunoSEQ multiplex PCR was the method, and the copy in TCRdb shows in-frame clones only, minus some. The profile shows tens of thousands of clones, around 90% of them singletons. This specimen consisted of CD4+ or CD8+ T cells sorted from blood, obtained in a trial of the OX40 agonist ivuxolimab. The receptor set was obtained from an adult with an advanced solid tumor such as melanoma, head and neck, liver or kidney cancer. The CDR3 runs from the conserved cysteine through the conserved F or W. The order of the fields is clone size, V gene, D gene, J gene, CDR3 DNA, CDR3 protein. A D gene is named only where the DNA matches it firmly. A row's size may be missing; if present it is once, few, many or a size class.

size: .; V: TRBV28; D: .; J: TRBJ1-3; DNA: TGTGCCAGCAGTTTGACAGTGAACACGTTTGGAAACACCATATATTTT; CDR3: CASSLTVNTFGNTIYF
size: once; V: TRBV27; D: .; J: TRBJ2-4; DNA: TGTGCCAGCAGTCCCTCCGGCGGCCCCAAAAACATTCAGTACTTC; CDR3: CASSPSGGPKNIQYF
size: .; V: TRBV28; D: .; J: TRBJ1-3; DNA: TGTGCCAGCAGTGCACGCCCTGGAAACACCATATATTTT; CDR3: CASSARPGNTIYF
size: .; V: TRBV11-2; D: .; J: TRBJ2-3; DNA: TGTGCCAGCAGCTTAGATCCAGATACGCAGTATTTT; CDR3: CASSLDPDTQYF
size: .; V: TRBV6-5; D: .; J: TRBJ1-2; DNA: TGTGCCAGCAGTTACGGCAGCCCTCCTTGGGGGGGCTACACCTTC; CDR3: CASSYGSPPWGGYTF
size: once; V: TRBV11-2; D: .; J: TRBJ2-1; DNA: TGTGCCAGCAGCCCACGCTTGGGGGGAGGCAATGAGCAGTTCTTC; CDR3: CASSPRLGGGNEQFF
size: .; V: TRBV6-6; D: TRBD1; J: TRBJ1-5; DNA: TGTGCCAGCAGACCCCTCACAACAGGGGTTCAGCCCCAGCATTTT; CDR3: CASRPLTTGVQPQHF
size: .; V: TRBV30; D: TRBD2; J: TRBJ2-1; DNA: TGTGCCTGGAACTCCGGGACTAGCGGGACAGATGAGCAGTTCTTC; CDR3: CAWNSGTSGTDEQFF
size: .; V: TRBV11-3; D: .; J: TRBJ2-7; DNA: TGTGCCAGCGGAAACAGAGTCTCCTACGAGCAGTACTTC; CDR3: CASGNRVSYEQYF
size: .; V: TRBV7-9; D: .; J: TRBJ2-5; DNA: TGTGCCAGCAGCACTTCAAACAGTGAAGAGACCCAGTACTTC; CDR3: CASSTSNSEETQYF
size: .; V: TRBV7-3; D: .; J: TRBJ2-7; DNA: TGTGCCAGCAGCTTTGGCAGATCCTACGAGCAGTACTTC; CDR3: CASSFGRSYEQYF
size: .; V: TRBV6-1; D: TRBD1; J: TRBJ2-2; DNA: TGTGCCAGCAGCCCGACAGGGACGAACACCGGGGAGCTGTTTTTT; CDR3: CASSPTGTNTGELFF
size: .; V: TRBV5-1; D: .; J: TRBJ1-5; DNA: TGCGCCAGCAAAACCGCGGAAGGAACCGATCAGCCCCAGCATTTT; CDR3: CASKTAEGTDQPQHF
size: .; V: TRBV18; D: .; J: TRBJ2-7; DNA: TGTGCCAGCTCACCGTCGGGGGCCGGGGACGAGCAGTACTTC; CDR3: CASSPSGAGDEQYF
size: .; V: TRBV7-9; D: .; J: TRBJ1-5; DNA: TGTGCCAGCAGCTTAGAGTACAATCAGCCCCAGCATTTT; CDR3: CASSLEYNQPQHF
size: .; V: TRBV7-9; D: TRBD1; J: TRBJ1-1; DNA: TGTGCCAGCAGCTTAGATCCGGGACAGGGGACCACTGAAGCTTTCTTT; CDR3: CASSLDPGQGTTEAFF
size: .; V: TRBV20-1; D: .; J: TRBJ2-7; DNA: TGCAGTGCTAGTTGGGACGAGCAGTACTTC; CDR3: CSASWDEQYF
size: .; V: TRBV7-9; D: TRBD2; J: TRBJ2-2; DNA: TGTGCCAGCAGCCTCGGACTAGCGGGGACGACCGGGGAGCTGTTTTTT; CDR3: CASSLGLAGTTGELFF
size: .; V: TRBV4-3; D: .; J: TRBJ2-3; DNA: TGCGCCAGCAGCCAAGAGGAGGGGGATACGCAGTATTTT; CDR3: CASSQEEGDTQYF
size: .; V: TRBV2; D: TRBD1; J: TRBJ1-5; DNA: TGTGCCAGCGGGTTGACAGGGCCATACTTTAGCAATCAGCCCCAGCATTTT; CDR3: CASGLTGPYFSNQPQHF
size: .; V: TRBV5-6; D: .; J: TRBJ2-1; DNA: TGTGCCAGCAGCCCGTTGCACCAAGCCTACAATGAGCAGTTCTTC; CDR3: CASSPLHQAYNEQFF
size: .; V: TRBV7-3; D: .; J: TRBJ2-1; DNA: TGTGCCAGCAGCTTAGGACTCCCCAATGAGCAGTTCTTC; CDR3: CASSLGLPNEQFF
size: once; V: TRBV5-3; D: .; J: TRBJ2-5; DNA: TGTGCCAGAAGCGGTAGGAAGCTAGAGACCCAGTACTTC; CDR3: CARSGRKLETQYF
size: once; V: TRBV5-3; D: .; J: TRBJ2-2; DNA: TGTGCCAGAAGCACCCACAGGGAGGGCACCGGGGAGCTGTTTTTT; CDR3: CARSTHREGTGELFF
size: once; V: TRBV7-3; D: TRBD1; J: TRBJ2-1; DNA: TGTGCCAGCAGCCCTCAGGGGGCCCTCTCCTACAATGAGCAGTTCTTC; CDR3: CASSPQGALSYNEQFF
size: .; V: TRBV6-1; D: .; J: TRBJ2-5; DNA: TGTGCCAGCAGTGACCCCCGGGGCTTAACAGGAGAGACCCAGTACTTC; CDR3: CASSDPRGLTGETQYF
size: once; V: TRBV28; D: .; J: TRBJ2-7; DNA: TGTGCCACCGTTAGTATCGGGACAACCCCCTACGAGCAGTACTTC; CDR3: CATVSIGTTPYEQYF
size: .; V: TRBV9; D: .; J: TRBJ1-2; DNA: TGTGCCAGCAGCGTAGGAGGGGGAGACAGAGGCTACACCTTC; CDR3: CASSVGGGDRGYTF
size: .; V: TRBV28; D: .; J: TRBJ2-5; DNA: TGTGCCAGCAGTCCCGGGGGTGAGACCCAGTACTTC; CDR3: CASSPGGETQYF
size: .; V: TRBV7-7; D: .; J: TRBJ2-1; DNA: TGTGCTAGCAGCTTAGGGCTAGCCAATGAGCAGTTCTTC; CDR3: CASSLGLANEQFF
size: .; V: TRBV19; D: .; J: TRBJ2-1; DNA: TGTGCCAGTAGTCCCCCGGGGGCTCTGGGGGAGCAGTTCTTC; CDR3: CASSPPGALGEQFF
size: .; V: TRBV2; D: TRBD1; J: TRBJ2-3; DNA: TGTGCCAGCAGTTCTGGACAGGGAATAGATACGCAGTATTTT; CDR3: CASSSGQGIDTQYF